This T cell receptor (beta chain) was captured by sequencing in a study of cytomegalovirus exposure and HLA in healthy donors. The CDR3 is made up of 15 amino acids. V trimming: 8 bases; J trimming: 2 bases; junction bases outside the gene matches: 11. While the first cohort had 600 to 850 subjects, the donors belonged to the separate validation cohort of about 120 subjects. The data were produced by immunoSEQ multiplex PCR, yet TCRdb's version contains in-frame clones alone and is incomplete. Of about 200,000 clones listed, around nine tenths are singletons. The sequenced material came from PBMCs. The chain uses TRBV23-1 and TRBJ2-7, with 8 bases that match TRBD1. TRBV23-1 is an ORF, and what it does is uncertain. The receptor was isolated from a woman aged 18-29 years in good health and CMV-seropositive. The CDR3 is CASGELGQDAYEQYF. CDR3 DNA: TGCGCCAGCGGGGAGTTGGGACAGGATGCCTACGAGCAGTACTTC.